The next 12 T cell receptor beta chains were all read from a single sample in a study of CD8 T cells in ankylosing spondylitis. TCRdb fed the 5' RACE reads into MiXCR, producing one record per CDR3 protein. This sample has tens of thousands of distinct CDR3 sequences, with roughly 6.2% found just once. Input material: synovial fluid, either unsorted or a sorted T cell fraction (not recorded which). Receptors originate from a male donor with ankylosing spondylitis.

In this sample, this clonotype turned up a few times. A much larger clone sits a single nucleotide away, making a read error possible. The chain uses TRBV4-3 and TRBJ1-4, with D hard to call. This CDR3 spans 15 amino acids. From germline, CDR1 is LGHNA and CDR2 YSLEER. This chain's CDR3 is CASSQNPDVNEELFF. The CDR3 coding sequence is TGCGCCAGCAGCCAAAACCCGGATGTTAATGAAGAACTGTTTTTT.

This clonotype was counted ten times or more. This sequence joins TRBV12-3 or TRBV12-4 and TRBJ2-7; 11 bases map to TRBD2. This CDR3 has 16 amino acids. After removal of 4 bases from V and 4 bases from J, the junction contained 9 bases not matched to a gene. This CDR3 is CASSSNRLAGKYEQYF. CDR3 DNA: TGTGCCAGCAGTTCAAACCGACTAGCGGGGAAATACGAGCAGTACTTC.

This clonotype was observed a few times. J is TRBJ2-4 and V is TRBV5-1; 9 positions agree with TRBD2. V was clipped by 1 base and J by 3 bases; unmatched bases: 5. This CDR3 comprises 16 residues. CDR1 and CDR2 from the germline V gene are SGHRS and YFSETQ. This chain's CDR3 is CASSLSAGGGKNIQYF. The CDR3 DNA is TGCGCCAGCAGCTTGAGCGCGGGAGGGGGCAAAAACATTCAGTACTTC.

This clonotype was seen repeatedly, ten times or more. The rearrangement uses TRBV15 and TRBJ1-1; a possible D gene is TRBD1 (5 bases). CDR3 length: 13 residues. Trimming took off 2 bases at V and 2 bases at J, with 6 bases between the two ends. Germline V gene data show CDR1 as LNHNV and CDR2 as YYDKDF (reference sequence). CDR3 sequence reads: CATSRTGNTEAFF. The CDR3 region has the DNA TGTGCCACCAGCAGAACAGGAAACACTGAAGCTTTCTTT.

The chain is built from TRBV27 and TRBJ2-2; D possibly corresponds to TRBD2 (6 bases). The CDR3 is made up of 14 amino acids. Between the trimmed V and J ends, which lost 2 bases and 6 bases, there was a span of 10 bases. Looked up from germline, CDR1 is MNHEY and CDR2 is SMNVEV (reference sequence). CDR3 residues: CASSLRGLPGELFF. In DNA form, the CDR3 reads TGTGCCAGCAGTTTACGGGGACTCCCCGGGGAGCTGTTTTTT.

This clonotype has more than one count but fewer than ten. This chain uses TRBV7-9 with TRBJ1-2; tentative D call: TRBD1 (5 bases). This CDR3 contains 14 residues. Trimming took off 4 bases at V and 7 bases at J, with 16 bases between the two ends. Germline-derived CDR1 and CDR2 are SEHNR and FQNEAQ (reference sequence). The chain's CDR3 is CASSSFRVRGGYTF. The CDR3 DNA follows: TGTGCCAGCAGCTCCTTCAGGGTACGAGGTGGCTACACCTTC.

This clonotype occurred many times. The genes are TRBV7-3 and TRBJ2-2; D not certain. Per the germline V gene, CDR1 is SGHTA and CDR2 is FQGTGA. Trimming removed 2 bases at V and 1 base at J, with 14 bases between. The CDR3 loop spans 17 amino acids. The CDR3 is CASSLSSGALNTGELFF. CDR3 nucleotide sequence: TGTGCCAGCAGCTTATCCTCTGGAGCATTGAACACCGGGGAGCTGTTTTTT.

This clonotype has ten or more counts. The chain couples TRBV6-2 or TRBV6-3 to TRBJ2-6; D remains unclear. Trimming took off 1 base at V and 0 bases at J, with 4 bases between the two ends. Germline lookup yields CDR1 MNHEY and CDR2 SVGEGT. The CDR3 loop spans 15 amino acids. DNA of the CDR3: TGTGCCAGCAGTTACTTTGACTCTGGGGCCAACGTCCTGACTTTC. As protein: CASSYFDSGANVLTF.

This clonotype was seen only a few times. The chain links TRBV18 to TRBJ2-3; 10 bases agree with TRBD2. This CDR3 region has 18 residues. Unmatched junction bases numbered 13, after V lost 2 bases and J lost 5 bases. CDR1 is KGHSH and CDR2 is LQKENI in the germline V gene. The CDR3 nucleotides read TGTGCCAGCTCACCAATAGGGACTAGCGAAGCGGGGGGAGATACGCAGTATTTT. Its protein product is CASSPIGTSEAGGDTQYF.

This clonotype was picked up many times. This chain joins TRBV3-1 and TRBJ2-7, with 10 bases identical to TRBD1. The CDR3 runs to 14 residues. Germline V gives CDR1 LGHDT, CDR2 YNNKEL (reference sequence). The ends lost 5 bases at V and 2 bases at J; junction bases unmatched: 3. The CDR3 nucleotides are TGTGCCAGCAGCTGGGACAGGGGACCCTACGAGCAGTACTTC. This translates into CASSWDRGPYEQYF.

This clonotype was detected ten times or more. The chain recombines TRBV3-1 with TRBJ2-7; possibly TRBD2 for D (6 bases). Per the germline V gene, CDR1 is LGHDT and CDR2 is YNNKEL (reference sequence). The CDR3 contains 14 residues. The V end lost 0 bases, the J end lost 6 bases, and 12 bases lay between the germline ends. For the CDR3, the DNA is TGTGCCAGCAGCCAAGATTGGAGGGGTGCCGAGCAGTACTTC. Translated: CASSQDWRGAEQYF.

This clonotype was counted ten times or more. V gene TRBV11-2 combines with J gene TRBJ2-7; D remains ambiguous. The ends were cut back, 0 bases at V and 4 bases at J, with 13 bases in the middle. The CDR3 length is 15 residues. Germline V lookup: CDR1 SGHAT, CDR2 FQNNGV. CDR3 in DNA: TGTGCCAGCAGCTTAGATCGGGCGGACGATTACGAGCAGTACTTC. Its protein is CASSLDRADDYEQYF.